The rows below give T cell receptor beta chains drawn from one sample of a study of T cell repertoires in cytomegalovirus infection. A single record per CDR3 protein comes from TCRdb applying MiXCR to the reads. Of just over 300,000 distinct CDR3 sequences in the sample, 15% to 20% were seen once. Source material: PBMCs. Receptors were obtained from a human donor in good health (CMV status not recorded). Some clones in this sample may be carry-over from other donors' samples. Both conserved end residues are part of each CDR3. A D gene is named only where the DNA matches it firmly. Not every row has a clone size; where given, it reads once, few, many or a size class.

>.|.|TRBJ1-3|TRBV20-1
TGCAGTGCTAGAGAGACTGTTACCTTCTCTGGAAACACCATATATTTT
CSARETVTFSGNTIYF
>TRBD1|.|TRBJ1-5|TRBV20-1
TGCAGTGCCAGGCGGGACAGGGACGAACAGCCCCAGCATTTT
CSARRDRDEQPQHF
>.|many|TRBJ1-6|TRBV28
TGTGCCAGCAGTTTATTCAGGGCTGGGAGTTCACCCCTCCACTTT
CASSLFRAGSSPLHF
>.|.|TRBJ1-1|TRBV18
TGTGCCAGCTCACGAAACCGAGGGTGGAACACTGAAGCTTTCTTT
CASSRNRGWNTEAFF
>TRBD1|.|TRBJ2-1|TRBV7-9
TGTGCCAGCAGGTTTGCGACAGGGGCCTACAATGAGCAGTTCTTC
CASRFATGAYNEQFF
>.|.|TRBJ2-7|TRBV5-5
TGTGCCAGCAGCCCGACTATCGGAGGCTACGAGCAGTACTTC
CASSPTIGGYEQYF
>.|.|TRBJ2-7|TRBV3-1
TGTGCCAGCAGCCAAGGGGTATACGAGCAGTACTTC
CASSQGVYEQYF
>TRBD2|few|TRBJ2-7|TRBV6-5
TGTGCCAGCAGCTACGGACTAGCGGGGGAGCAGTACTTC
CASSYGLAGEQYF
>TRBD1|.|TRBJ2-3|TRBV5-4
TGTGCCAGCAGCAGACCGGGACAGGGGGCCACAGATACGCAGTATTTT
CASSRPGQGATDTQYF
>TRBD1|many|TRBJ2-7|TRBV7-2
TGTGCCAGCAGCCGCGAGGACAGGGGAAGTGACGAGCAGTACTTC
CASSREDRGSDEQYF
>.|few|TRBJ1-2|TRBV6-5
TGTGCCAGCAGTTACTCGTTTGGTCCCGCGGGGGGCTACACCTTC
CASSYSFGPAGGYTF
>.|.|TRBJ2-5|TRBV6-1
TGTGCCAGCAGCCGGGATGAGGATTCGACCCAGTACTTC
CASSRDEDSTQYF
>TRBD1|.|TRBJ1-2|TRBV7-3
TGTGCCAGCAGCCCAGGACAGGGGCCTTATGGCTACACCTTC
CASSPGQGPYGYTF
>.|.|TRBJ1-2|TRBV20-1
TGCAGTGCTAGAGATCCTCTGGGAATGGCCGGCTACACCTTC
CSARDPLGMAGYTF
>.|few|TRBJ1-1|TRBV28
TGTGCCAGCAGTTTATGGCAGGGGAACACTGAAGCTTTCTTT
CASSLWQGNTEAFF
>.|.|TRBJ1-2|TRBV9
TGTGCCAGCAGCGTAGCCCCAGAGGCGATGGATTATGGCTACACCTTC
CASSVAPEAMDYGYTF
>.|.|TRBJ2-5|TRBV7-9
TGTGCCAGCAGCTGGGGGGGGCGTCAGGGCGAGACCCAGTACTTC
CASSWGGRQGETQYF
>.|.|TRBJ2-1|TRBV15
TGTGCCACCAGCATAAACTCGGGACTCCAAGATGAGCAGTTCTTC
CATSINSGLQDEQFF
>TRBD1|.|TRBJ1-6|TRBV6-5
TGTGCCAGCTCGTTACCCAGGACAGGGCTCTCCAATTCACCCCTCCACTTT
CASSLPRTGLSNSPLHF
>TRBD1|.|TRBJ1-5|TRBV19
TGTGCCAGTAGCTGGGACAGCTTCAGCAATCAGCCCCAGCATTTT
CASSWDSFSNQPQHF
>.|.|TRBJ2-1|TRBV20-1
TGCAGTGCCATAGAGATCACCAGGCGGGGCGTTCTCAATGAGCAGTTCTTC
CSAIEITRRGVLNEQFF
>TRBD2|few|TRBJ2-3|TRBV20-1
TGCAGTGCTAGAGACTTAACCGGGACTAGCGTGAGCACAGATACGCAGTATTTT
CSARDLTGTSVSTDTQYF
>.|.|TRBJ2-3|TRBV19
TGTGCCAGTAGTATAGGCTGGAGCACAGATACGCAGTATTTT
CASSIGWSTDTQYF
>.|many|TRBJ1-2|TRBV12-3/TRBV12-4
TGTGCCAGCAGTTTTAACAGGGCCCGCTACACCTTC
CASSFNRARYTF
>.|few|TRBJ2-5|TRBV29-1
TGCAGCGTTGACAGGGGGGCCGAGGAGACCCAGTACTTC
CSVDRGAEETQYF
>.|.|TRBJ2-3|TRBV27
TGTGCCAGCAGTTTATCCCTGGGCCGGAACCCGACAGATACGCAGTATTTT
CASSLSLGRNPTDTQYF
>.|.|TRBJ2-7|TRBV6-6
TGTGCCAGCAGTTACTCGACTGACCGAGGGAAGCAGTACTTC
CASSYSTDRGKQYF
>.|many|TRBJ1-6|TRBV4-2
TGTGCCAGCAGCCAAGGGCGGGGCCGCTATAATTCACCCCTCCACTTT
CASSQGRGRYNSPLHF
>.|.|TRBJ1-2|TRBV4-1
TGCGCCAGCAGCCAAGTTGACAGAGCAGACTATGGCTACACCTTC
CASSQVDRADYGYTF
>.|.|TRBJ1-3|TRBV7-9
TGTGCCAGCAGTTCCCGGGGGCTGCCTGGAAACACCATATATTTT
CASSSRGLPGNTIYF
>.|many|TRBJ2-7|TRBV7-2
TGTGCCAGCAGCTTAGGCGGCACAAGGCCCCACGAGCAGTACTTC
CASSLGGTRPHEQYF
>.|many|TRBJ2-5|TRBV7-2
TGTGCCAGCAGCTTAGGGAACTTCCAAGAGACCCAGTACTTC
CASSLGNFQETQYF
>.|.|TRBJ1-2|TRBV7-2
TGTGCCAGCAGCACCAACAGGGAAGGCTACACCTTC
CASSTNREGYTF
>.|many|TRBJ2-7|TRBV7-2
TGTGCCAGCAGCTTATTCCAACGGCCGGACTGGGGCTACGAGCAGTACTTC
CASSLFQRPDWGYEQYF
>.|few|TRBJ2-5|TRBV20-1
TGCAGTGCGCCGTCCCCCGGGACCGGGGAGACCCAGTACTTC
CSAPSPGTGETQYF
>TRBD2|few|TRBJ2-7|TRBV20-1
TGCAGTGCTAGAGGGACTAGCGGGGTCCTTTCCTACGAGCAGTACTTC
CSARGTSGVLSYEQYF
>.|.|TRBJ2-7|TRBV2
TGTGCCAGCAGTGAATCCTGGACAGCCCACACCTACGAGCAGTACTTC
CASSESWTAHTYEQYF
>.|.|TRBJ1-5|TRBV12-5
TGTGCTAGTGGTTTGTTTACATCCGTCAATCAGCCCCAGCATTTT
CASGLFTSVNQPQHF
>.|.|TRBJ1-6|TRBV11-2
TGTGCCAGCAGCTTTACAGGACTAGGCCGTTCACCCCTCCACTTT
CASSFTGLGRSPLHF
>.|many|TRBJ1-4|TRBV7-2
TGTGCCAGCAGCTTAGGTGGGGCCGGAGGGGAAAAACTGTTTTTT
CASSLGGAGGEKLFF
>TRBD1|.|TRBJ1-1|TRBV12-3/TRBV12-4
TGTGCCAGCAGTTTTTACCGGACAGGAAATGCTTTCTTT
CASSFYRTGNAFF
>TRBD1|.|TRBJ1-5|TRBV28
TGTGCCAGCAGTTCCGGACAGGGTCGTAAGCCCCAGCATTTT
CASSSGQGRKPQHF
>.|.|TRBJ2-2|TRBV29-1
TGCAGCGTTGGCGGGACAGAAACCGGGGAGCTGTTTTTT
CSVGGTETGELFF
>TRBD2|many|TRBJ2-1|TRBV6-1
TGTGCCAGCATCTCCGGGACTAGCATTTCCTACAATGAGCAGTTCTTC
CASISGTSISYNEQFF
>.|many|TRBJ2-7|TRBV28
TGTGCCAGCGGCTCGACAGGTCCCTACGAGCAGTACTTC
CASGSTGPYEQYF
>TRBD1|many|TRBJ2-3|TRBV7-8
TGTGCCAGCAGCTTAGATAGGGACAGGGCCACAGATACGCAGTATTTT
CASSLDRDRATDTQYF
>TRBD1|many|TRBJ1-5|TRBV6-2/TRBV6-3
TGTGCCAGCAGTTACTACGCTCACGGGGAAGACAGGGACGTCCTTAGCAATCAGCCCCAGCATTTT
CASSYYAHGEDRDVLSNQPQHF
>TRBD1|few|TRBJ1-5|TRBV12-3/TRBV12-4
TGTGCCAGCAGAGGACAGGGGAAACAGCCCCAGCATTTT
CASRGQGKQPQHF
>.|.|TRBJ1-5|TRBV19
TGTGCCAGTAGTAGGCTTCCTAATCAGCCCCAGCATTTT
CASSRLPNQPQHF
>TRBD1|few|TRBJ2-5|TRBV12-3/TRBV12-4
TGTGCCAGCAGTCAGGGACAGGGTTCCTCAGAGACCCAGTACTTC
CASSQGQGSSETQYF
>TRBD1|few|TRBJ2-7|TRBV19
TGTGCCAGTAGTATAATCTCTACCGGGACAGGGACCTACGAGCAGTACTTC
CASSIISTGTGTYEQYF
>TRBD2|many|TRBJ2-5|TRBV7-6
TGTGCCAGCAGCTTAGCCGCTAGCGGGGACTCCCAAGAGACCCAGTACTTC
CASSLAASGDSQETQYF
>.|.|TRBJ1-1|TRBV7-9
TGTGCCAGCAGTCTCTTCCCGGAGAGCACCCGGGCTGAAGCTTTCTTT
CASSLFPESTRAEAFF